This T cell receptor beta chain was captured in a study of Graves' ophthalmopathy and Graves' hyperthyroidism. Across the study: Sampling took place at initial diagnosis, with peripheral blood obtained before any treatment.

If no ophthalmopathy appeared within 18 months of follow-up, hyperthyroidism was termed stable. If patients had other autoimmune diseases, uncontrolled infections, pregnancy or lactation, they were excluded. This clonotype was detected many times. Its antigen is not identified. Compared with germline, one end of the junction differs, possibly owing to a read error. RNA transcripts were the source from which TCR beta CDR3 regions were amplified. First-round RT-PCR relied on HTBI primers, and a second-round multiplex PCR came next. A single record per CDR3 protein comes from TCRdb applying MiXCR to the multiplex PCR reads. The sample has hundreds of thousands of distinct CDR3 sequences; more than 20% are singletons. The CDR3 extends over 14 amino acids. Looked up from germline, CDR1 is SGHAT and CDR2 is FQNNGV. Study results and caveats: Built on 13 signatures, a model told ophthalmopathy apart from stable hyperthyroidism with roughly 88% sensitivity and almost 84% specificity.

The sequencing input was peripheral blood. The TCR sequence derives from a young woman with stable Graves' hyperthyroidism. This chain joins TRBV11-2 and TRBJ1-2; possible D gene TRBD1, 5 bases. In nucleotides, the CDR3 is TGTGCCAGCCGCTTGGGCGGGGGAAACTATGGCTACACCTTC. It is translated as CASRLGGGNYGYTF.